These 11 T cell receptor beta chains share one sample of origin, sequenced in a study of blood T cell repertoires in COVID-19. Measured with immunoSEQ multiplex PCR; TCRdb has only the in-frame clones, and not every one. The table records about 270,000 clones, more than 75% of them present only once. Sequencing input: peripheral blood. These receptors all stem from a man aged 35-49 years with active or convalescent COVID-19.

The CDR3 coding sequence is TGTGCCAGCAGTTACTCCAGCGGCGCAAACACCGGGGAGCTGTTTTTT. Protein sequence: CASSYSSGANTGELFF. The rearrangement uses TRBV6-5 and TRBJ2-2; D might be TRBD2 (5 bases). The germline V gene has CDR1 MNHEY and CDR2 SVGAGI. V dropped 0 bases and J dropped 2 bases, with 10 bases sitting between them. The CDR3 totals 16 residues.

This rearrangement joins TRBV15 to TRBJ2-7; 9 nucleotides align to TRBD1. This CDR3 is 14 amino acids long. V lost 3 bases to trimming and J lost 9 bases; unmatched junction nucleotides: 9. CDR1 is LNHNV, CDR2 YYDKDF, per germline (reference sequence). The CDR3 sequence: CATSRGQGEVGQYF. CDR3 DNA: TGTGCCACCAGCAGGGGACAGGGCGAAGTGGGGCAGTACTTC.

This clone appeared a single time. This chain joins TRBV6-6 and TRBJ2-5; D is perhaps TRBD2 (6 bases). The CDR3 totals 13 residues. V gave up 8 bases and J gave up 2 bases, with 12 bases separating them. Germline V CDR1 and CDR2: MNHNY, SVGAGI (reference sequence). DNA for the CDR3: TGTGCCAGCGTTGGAGGGTTACAAGAGACCCAGTACTTC. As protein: CASVGGLQETQYF.

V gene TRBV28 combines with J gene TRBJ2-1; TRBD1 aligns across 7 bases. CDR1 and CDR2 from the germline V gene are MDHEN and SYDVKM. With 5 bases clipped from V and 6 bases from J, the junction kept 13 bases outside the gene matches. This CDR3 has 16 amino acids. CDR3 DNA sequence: TGTGCCAGCAGTAACCCGACAGGGCTGTCGGCCAATGAGCAGTTCTTC. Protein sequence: CASSNPTGLSANEQFF.

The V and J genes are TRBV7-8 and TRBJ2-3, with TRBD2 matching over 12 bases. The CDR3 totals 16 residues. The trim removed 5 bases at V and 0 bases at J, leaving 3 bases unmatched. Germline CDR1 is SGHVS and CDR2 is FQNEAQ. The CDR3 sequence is CASSGGTSGSTDTQYF. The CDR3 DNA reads TGTGCCAGCAGCGGGGGGACTAGCGGGAGCACAGATACGCAGTATTTT.

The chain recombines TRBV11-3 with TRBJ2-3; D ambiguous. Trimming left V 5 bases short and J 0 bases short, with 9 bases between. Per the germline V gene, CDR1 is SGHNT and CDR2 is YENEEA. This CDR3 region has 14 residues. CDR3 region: CASSPAESTDTQYF. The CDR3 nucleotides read TGTGCCAGCAGCCCTGCGGAGAGCACAGATACGCAGTATTTT.

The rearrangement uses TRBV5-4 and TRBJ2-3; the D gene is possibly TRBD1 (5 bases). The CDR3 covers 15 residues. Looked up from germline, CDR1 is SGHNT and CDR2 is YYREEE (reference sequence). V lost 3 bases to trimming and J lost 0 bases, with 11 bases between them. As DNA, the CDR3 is TGTGCCAGCAGCTATATGACAGTAAGCACAGATACGCAGTATTTT. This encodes CASSYMTVSTDTQYF.

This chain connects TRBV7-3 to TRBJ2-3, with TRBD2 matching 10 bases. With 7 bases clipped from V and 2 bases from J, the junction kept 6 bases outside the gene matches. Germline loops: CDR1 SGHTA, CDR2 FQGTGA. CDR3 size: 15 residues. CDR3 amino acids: CASKKGLANTDTQYF. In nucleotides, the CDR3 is TGTGCCAGCAAGAAGGGACTAGCGAACACAGATACGCAGTATTTT.

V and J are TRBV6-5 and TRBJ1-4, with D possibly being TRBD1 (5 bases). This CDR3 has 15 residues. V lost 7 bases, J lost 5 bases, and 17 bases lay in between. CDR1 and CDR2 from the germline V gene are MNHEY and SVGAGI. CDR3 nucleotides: TGTGCCAGCACCTCCTCAGGGCCACGGAATGAAAAACTGTTTTTT. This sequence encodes CASTSSGPRNEKLFF.

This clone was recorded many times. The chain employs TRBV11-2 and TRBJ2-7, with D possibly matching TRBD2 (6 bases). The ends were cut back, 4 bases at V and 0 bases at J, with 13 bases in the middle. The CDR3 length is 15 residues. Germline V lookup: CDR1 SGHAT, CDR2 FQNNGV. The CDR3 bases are TGTGCCAGCAGCTCCTTAGCGGTCCGCTCCTACGAGCAGTACTTC. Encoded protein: CASSSLAVRSYEQYF. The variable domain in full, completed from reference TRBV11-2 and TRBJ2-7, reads EAGVAQSPRYKIIEKRQSVAFWCNPISGHATLYWYQQILGQGPKLLIQFQNNGVVDDSQLPKDRFSAERLKGVDSTLKIQPAKLEDSAVYLCASSSLAVRSYEQYFGPGTRLTVT.

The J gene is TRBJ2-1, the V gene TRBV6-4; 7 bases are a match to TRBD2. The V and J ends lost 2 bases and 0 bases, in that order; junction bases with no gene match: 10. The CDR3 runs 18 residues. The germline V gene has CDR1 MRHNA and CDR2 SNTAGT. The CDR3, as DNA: TGTGCCAGCAGTGACAGGCAGCGGGGACTTAGCTCCTACAATGAGCAGTTCTTC. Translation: CASSDRQRGLSSYNEQFF.